These 12 T cell receptor beta chains share one sample of origin, sequenced in a study of post-analysis software for immune sequencing data. General study results and limits: When patients were compared with controls, a handful of TRBV segments were more frequent, TRBV5-6, TRBV5-1 and TRBV20-1 among them.

No antigens are known for them. Unique molecular identifiers were present in the TCR beta cDNA libraries. MiXCR, run by TCRdb on the PCR reads, gives a single entry per CDR3 protein. In the table there are 400,000 to 500,000 distinct CDR3 sequences, about 39% of which are singletons. Sequenced sample: blood. These receptors were taken from a girl aged 2-15 years with multiple sclerosis.

A few counts support this clonotype. The chain uses TRBV6-5 and TRBJ1-2; 7 positions match TRBD1. The CDR3 is 15 residues long. Looked up from germline, CDR1 is MNHEY and CDR2 is SVGAGI. V trimming: 3 bases; J trimming: 4 bases; junction bases outside the gene matches: 8. The CDR3 region has the DNA TGTGCCAGCAGTTATGGACAGGCGGTTAGCTATGGCTACACCTTC. Translating it yields CASSYGQAVSYGYTF.

The chain couples TRBV5-1 to TRBJ2-7, with D unclear. Germline V lookup: CDR1 SGHRS, CDR2 YFSETQ. Trimming cost V 5 bases and J 2 bases, with 8 bases left between them. CDR3 length: 12 amino acids. The CDR3 nucleotides are TGCGCCAGCAGTGCCAATACCTACGAGCAGTACTTC. It codes for CASSANTYEQYF.

The rearrangement joins TRBV7-2 to TRBJ2-7; possibly TRBD2 for D (6 bases). Trimming pared 4 bases from V and 0 bases from J, leaving 16 bases between. Germline CDR1 SGHTA, CDR2 FQGNSA. This CDR3 has 16 amino acids. The CDR3 nucleotides read TGTGCCAGCAGCTGGAAATACCGGGACTCCTCCTACGAGCAGTACTTC. This codes for CASSWKYRDSSYEQYF.

The chain employs TRBV20-1 and TRBJ2-5, with 8 bases aligning to TRBD2. CDR1 DFQATT and CDR2 SNEGSKA come from the germline V gene (reference sequence). The CDR3 length is 17 residues. V was clipped by 0 bases and J by 11 bases; unmatched bases: 20. The CDR3 DNA reads as TGCAGTGCTAGAGATAGGGCGGCTAGCGGCCCGCGGGAGGAGCAGTACTTC. Encoded protein: CSARDRAASGPREEQYF.

The chain has TRBV6-5 and TRBJ2-5; D is unresolved. The end of the DNA fits TRBJ2-7 better, so the J call may be wrong. Looked up from germline, CDR1 is MNHEY and CDR2 is SVGAGI. The CDR3 loop spans 13 amino acids. CDR3 in amino acids: CASSYRVLDEQYF. The DNA of the CDR3 is TGTGCCAGCAGTTACAGGGTTCTGGACGAGCAGTACTTC.

This clonotype was picked up one time. The CDR3 bases are TGTGCCAGCAGCCAAGATGGACGGGAGACCCAGTACTTC. This sequence encodes CASSQDGRETQYF. The chain couples TRBV4-2 to TRBJ2-5; no definite D call. The CDR3 contains 13 residues. The V gene's germline CDR1 is LGHNA and CDR2 YNFKEQ. V gave up 0 bases and J gave up 5 bases, with 7 bases separating them.

On this clonotype: The junction does not match germline at one end; this may be a read error. This rearrangement joins TRBV28 to TRBJ2-5; 7 bases agree with TRBD2. The CDR3 spans 15 residues. Germline V CDR1 and CDR2: MDHEN, SYDVKM. The CDR3 reads CASSSGTKLQEAQYF. CDR3 nucleotides: TGTGCCAGCTCGTCCGGGACTAAATTACAAGAGGCCCAGTACTTC.

J is TRBJ2-7 and V is TRBV28, with 7 bases fitting TRBD1. The CDR3 totals 15 residues. Germline CDR1 reads MDHEN; CDR2 reads SYDVKM. With 3 bases clipped from V and 3 bases from J, the junction kept 8 bases outside the gene matches. CDR3 in DNA: TGTGCCAGCAGTTTCCCCGGGACAGTCGGCTACGAGCAGTACTTC. Translation: CASSFPGTVGYEQYF.

The V call is TRBV20-1, the J call TRBJ2-1; TRBD1 aligns across 12 bases. The germline gives CDR1 DFQATT, CDR2 SNEGSKA (reference sequence). After removal of 0 bases from V and 5 bases from J, the junction contained 5 bases not matched to a gene. There are 16 residues in the CDR3. DNA for the CDR3: TGCAGTGCTAGAGATTGGGACAGGGGGCGGCACAATGAGCAGTTCTTC. Its protein is CSARDWDRGRHNEQFF.

This clonotype was recorded a few times. This chain joins TRBV7-2 and TRBJ2-4, with a possible D match to TRBD1 (5 bases). This CDR3 is built from 15 residues. The germline gives CDR1 SGHTA, CDR2 FQGNSA. V lost 5 bases to trimming and J lost 3 bases, with 14 bases between them. CDR3 coding DNA: TGTGCCAGCAGCACCCCGACAGATTTCAAAAACATTCAGTACTTC. It yields the protein CASSTPTDFKNIQYF.

This clonotype has more than one count but fewer than ten. The chain combines TRBV4-3 with TRBJ2-5; D might be TRBD1 (6 bases). V was cut by 5 bases and J by 2 bases, with 9 bases left in between. The CDR3 covers 13 residues. Per the germline V gene, CDR1 is LGHNA and CDR2 is YSLEER. DNA for the CDR3: TGCGCCAGCAGCAAAGGACAGCAAGAGACCCAGTACTTC. It codes for CASSKGQQETQYF.

The chain couples TRBV19 to TRBJ2-7, with 7 bases that match TRBD1. Germline loops: CDR1 LNHDA, CDR2 SQIVND (reference sequence). Trimming cost V 6 bases and J 4 bases; bases outside gene matches: 9. The CDR3 contains 14 residues. DNA for the CDR3: TGTGCCAGTAGCCAGACAGGGTCAAGGTACGAGCAGTACTTC. It translates to CASSQTGSRYEQYF.